The 8 T cell receptor beta chains presented below share a single source sample, sequenced in a study of OX40 agonist ivuxolimab in advanced cancers. Method: immunoSEQ multiplex PCR; TCRdb's copy keeps in-frame clones and lacks some. This sample carries tens of thousands of clones, 88% of them seen once, and the ten largest clones take under 1.1%. The sequences come from CD4+ or CD8+ T cells sorted from blood, collected in a trial of the OX40 agonist ivuxolimab. These receptors all come from an adult with an advanced solid tumor such as melanoma, head and neck, liver or kidney cancer.

The chain recombines TRBV5-1 with TRBJ1-2, with D possibly being TRBD1 (6 bases). In germline, CDR1 is SGHRS, CDR2 YFSETQ. The germline V and J ends were trimmed by 3 bases and 6 bases, with 15 bases remaining between them. This CDR3 contains 14 residues. CDR3 region: CASSSTEGGNGYTF. As DNA, the CDR3 is TGCGCCAGCAGCTCAACTGAAGGGGGGAATGGCTACACCTTC.

CDR3 nucleotides: TGTGCCAGCAGGCAGACAGGGTATGAAGAAAAACTGTTTTTT. This codes for CASRQTGYEEKLFF. The rearrangement joins TRBV28 to TRBJ1-4; 7 positions agree with TRBD1. The CDR3 extends over 14 amino acids. CDR1 is MDHEN and CDR2 is SYDVKM in the germline V gene. The V gene end was trimmed by 6 bases and the J gene end by 8 bases; junction bases not matched to a gene: 9. Variable domain in full (rest from reference TRBV28 and TRBJ1-4): DVKVTQSSRYLVKRTGEKVFLECVQDMDHENMFWYRQDPGLGLRLIYFSYDVKMKEKGDIPEGYSVSREKKERFSLILESASTNQTSMYLCASRQTGYEEKLFFGSGTQLSVL.

V is TRBV2 and J is TRBJ2-2; 12 nucleotides agree with TRBD2. Germline V lookup: CDR1 SNHLY, CDR2 FYNNEI. CDR3 length: 17 amino acids. Losses at the gene ends were 6 bases for V and 0 bases for J; bases not matched to a gene: 5. As DNA, the CDR3 is TGTGCCAGCAGGAAGGGGACTAGCGGGCCGAACACCGGGGAGCTGTTTTTT. This gives the protein CASRKGTSGPNTGELFF.

The chain uses TRBV18 and TRBJ2-1; 11 nucleotides align to TRBD1. Germline V CDR1 and CDR2: KGHSH, LQKENI. Germline trimming cut 0 bases from V and 9 bases from J; bases unmatched to any gene: 7. CDR3 length: 16 residues. DNA for the CDR3: TGTGCCAGCTCACCACCGGGACAGGGGGATAGGGCTGAGCAGTTCTTC. This sequence encodes CASSPPGQGDRAEQFF.

V is TRBV5-1 and J is TRBJ2-2; 7 bases line up with TRBD2. J gave up 5 bases and V 0 bases, and 4 bases lay outside the gene matches. This CDR3 comprises 15 residues. CDR1 SGHRS and CDR2 YFSETQ come from the germline V gene. DNA for the CDR3: TGCGCCAGCAGCTTGGGGACTAGGGCGACCGGGGAGCTGTTTTTT. As protein: CASSLGTRATGELFF.

For this clone: One end of the junction fails to match germline, which may point to a read error. The gene calls are TRBV4-2 and TRBJ2-5, with 8 nucleotides matching TRBD1. Germline CDR1 LGHNA, CDR2 YNFKEQ. This CDR3 contains 14 residues. CDR3 protein: CASSQPDRGEAQYF. CDR3 in DNA: TGTGCCAGCAGCCAACCTGACAGGGGAGAGGCCCAGTACTTC.

Only a few counts were recorded for this clone. Other nucleotide sequences from this sample produce the same CDR3. This chain connects TRBV30 to TRBJ1-2; weak D call: TRBD1 (5 bases). Germline V gives CDR1 GTSNPN, CDR2 SVGIG (reference sequence). V was clipped by 0 bases and J by 4 bases, with 12 bases between them. The CDR3 runs to 14 residues. The CDR3 spells CAWSVKGQSYGYTF. CDR3 DNA sequence: TGTGCCTGGAGTGTAAAGGGGCAGAGCTATGGCTACACCTTC.

This chain connects TRBV5-6 to TRBJ2-1, with 7 bases aligning to TRBD1. This CDR3 region has 16 residues. Germline V CDR1 and CDR2: SGHDT, YYEEEE. With V trimmed by 1 base and J by 5 bases, 9 bases remained unmatched. In nucleotides, the CDR3 is TGTGCCAGCAGCTTGAGGGTGACAGGGATCCACAATGAGCAGTTCTTC. Its translation is CASSLRVTGIHNEQFF.